Below are 11 T cell receptor beta chains sequenced from a single sample in a study of T-cell memory formation after mild COVID-19. Using its own MiXCR run on the 5' RACE reads, TCRdb lists one record per CDR3 protein. The repertoire includes some 340,000 distinct CDR3 sequences, 10% to 15% of them detected once, and over 20% sits in the top ten. The sequenced material came from PBMCs or a T cell subset sorted from them (not recorded which). These receptors were collected from a man aged 18 to 29 who had mild COVID-19 (a few samples of this study predate the infection). Cell type and time point are not known.

This chain joins TRBV5-1 and TRBJ2-7; TRBD1 aligns across 11 bases. The J segment lost 4 bases and the V segment lost 2 bases, leaving 5 bases of the junction unmatched. The CDR3 sequence is 15 residues long. CDR1 is SGHRS and CDR2 is YFSETQ in the germline V gene. The CDR3 region has the DNA TGCGCCAGCAGCTTATGGACAGGGGGCCTATACGAGCAGTACGTC. It yields the protein CASSLWTGGLYEQYV.

This clonotype was recorded a few times. V and J are TRBV5-1 and TRBJ1-1; 9 bases are shared with TRBD1. Losses at the gene ends were 4 bases for V and 1 base for J; bases not matched to a gene: 8. The germline V gene has CDR1 SGHRS and CDR2 YFSETQ. The length of the CDR3 is 16 residues. CDR3 residues: CASSLQGARENTEAFF. CDR3 nucleotide sequence: TGCGCCAGCAGCCTACAGGGGGCGAGGGAGAACACTGAAGCTTTCTTT.

The chain carries TRBV14 and TRBJ2-7, with 7 bases that match TRBD2. Germline CDR1 reads SGHDN; CDR2 reads FVKESK. The CDR3 spans 14 residues. J lost 2 bases, V lost 4 bases, and 5 bases had no gene match. The CDR3 region is CASSRISGPYEQYF. The DNA for the CDR3 is TGTGCCAGCAGCCGGATTAGCGGGCCCTACGAGCAGTACTTC.

This sequence joins TRBV25-1 and TRBJ1-2; perhaps TRBD1 as D (6 bases). The V gene's germline CDR1 is MGHDK and CDR2 SYGVNS. This CDR3 is built from 12 residues. The V end was cut by 4 bases, the J end by 4 bases, with 7 bases between. In DNA, the CDR3 is TGTGCCAGCAGTGGGACAGCCTATGGCTACACCTTC. Amino acids: CASSGTAYGYTF.

This clonotype was seen repeatedly, ten times or more. The chain has TRBV27 and TRBJ2-1, with D possibly TRBD2 on 5 matching bases. Germline V gene sequence: CDR1 MNHEY, CDR2 SMNVEV (reference sequence). CDR3 length: 14 amino acids. V lost 9 bases, J lost 0 bases, and 12 bases lay in between. The CDR3, as DNA: TGTGCCAGTTACGGACTCCACTCCTACAATGAGCAGTTCTTC. Its protein product is CASYGLHSYNEQFF.

The chain links TRBV2 to TRBJ2-4; 9 bases align to TRBD1. Losses at the gene ends were 5 bases for V and 7 bases for J; bases not matched to a gene: 12. Germline V gives CDR1 SNHLY, CDR2 FYNNEI. The CDR3 covers 16 residues. This CDR3 is CASSLRPDRGGNIQYF. The CDR3 coding sequence is TGTGCCAGCAGTTTACGCCCGGACAGGGGAGGGAACATTCAGTACTTC.

This clonotype has only a few counts. The chain is built from TRBV3-1 and TRBJ2-2; TRBD1 might be the D (5 bases). Trimming took off 2 bases at V and 6 bases at J, with 16 bases between the two ends. CDR1 and CDR2 from the germline V gene are LGHDT and YNNKEL (reference sequence). This CDR3 has 16 amino acids. CDR3 in amino acids: CASSQRARQSSGELFF. Written as DNA, the CDR3 is TGTGCCAGCAGCCAACGCGCCAGACAGTCCTCCGGGGAGCTGTTTTTT.

The chain links TRBV7-2 to TRBJ2-7, with TRBD1 matching over 11 bases. Unmatched junction bases numbered 9, after V lost 3 bases and J lost 5 bases. The germline gives CDR1 SGHTA, CDR2 FQGNSA. This CDR3 is 16 amino acids long. Here the CDR3 reads CASSLGPGTGGHEQYF. The CDR3 bases are TGTGCCAGCAGCTTGGGTCCCGGGACAGGGGGACACGAGCAGTACTTC.

The chain carries TRBV29-1 and TRBJ1-2; 9 bases line up with TRBD1. Germline V gene lookup returns CDR1 SQVTM and CDR2 ANQGSEA. The CDR3 covers 13 residues. V lost 2 bases, J lost 4 bases, and 2 bases stayed unmatched. The CDR3: CSVEMTGGYGYTF. The CDR3 nucleotides are TGCAGCGTTGAAATGACAGGGGGCTATGGCTACACCTTC.

The sample holds a few counts of this clonotype. The chain combines TRBV5-1 with TRBJ2-3, with no clear D. This CDR3 is 13 amino acids long. Germline V gene lookup returns CDR1 SGHRS and CDR2 YFSETQ. The V gene lost 0 bases and the J gene lost 11 bases, with 13 bases spanning the gap. The chain's CDR3 is CASSLALDVGQYF. The CDR3 nucleotides read TGCGCCAGCAGCTTGGCCTTGGATGTGGGGCAGTATTTT. Looking up the rest from reference TRBV5-1 and TRBJ2-3 gives the full variable domain: KAGVTQTPRYLIKTRGQQVTLSCSPISGHRSVSWYQQTPGQGLQFLFEYFSETQRNKGNFPGRFSGRQFSNSRSEMNVSTLELGDSALYLCASSLALDVGQYFGPGTRLTVL.

The chain employs TRBV7-8 and TRBJ2-1; TRBD2 might be the D (6 bases). V lost 1 base to trimming and J lost 0 bases, with 10 bases between them. The CDR3 covers 16 residues. Germline values: CDR1 SGHVS, CDR2 FQNEAQ. Here the CDR3 reads CASSLGGRSSYNEQFF. The CDR3 DNA follows: TGTGCCAGCAGCTTAGGGGGGAGGAGCTCCTACAATGAGCAGTTCTTC. Using reference TRBV7-8 and TRBJ2-1 for the parts outside the CDR3, the full variable domain is GAGVSQSPRYKVAKRGQDVALRCDPISGHVSLFWYQQALGQGPEFLTYFQNEAQLDKSGLPSDRFFAERPEGSVSTLKIQRTQQEDSAVYLCASSLGGRSSYNEQFFGPGTRLTVL.